These 7 T cell receptor beta chains came from one sample sequenced in a study of naive and memory T cell subsets. Two oligonucleotides, mixed equimolar, formed the beta constant-region primer covering TRBC1 and TRBC2. Ligated cDNA was amplified by four rounds of PCR with nested alpha and beta constant-region primers and SP2. TCRdb processed the UMI-ligation and nested PCR reads anew with MiXCR; each CDR3 protein has one entry. This sample carries roughly 80,000 distinct CDR3 sequences, over 9% of them seen once, and the ten largest clones take less than 1.5%. Sequencing input: naive CD8+ T cells from blood. The receptors come from a human donor in good health.

CDR3 in amino acids: CASSYSSVQEQYF. For the CDR3, the DNA is TGTGCCAGCAGTTACTCTAGCGTCCAAGAGCAGTACTTC. The chain joins TRBV6-6 to TRBJ2-7; possibly TRBD2 for D (5 bases). Trimming took 0 bases from V and 7 from J, leaving 10 bases between them. CDR1 and CDR2 (germline): MNHNY, SVGAGI (reference sequence). This CDR3 has 13 residues.

The rearrangement joins TRBV24-1 to TRBJ2-7; 7 bases are a match to TRBD2. Germline V lookup: CDR1 KGHDR, CDR2 SFDVKD. The CDR3 runs 17 residues. V shed 5 bases, J shed 6 bases, and the junction held 18 bases outside the gene matches. The CDR3 spells CATSGSFGGGFVIEQYF. The CDR3, as DNA: TGTGCCACCAGTGGGTCTTTCGGCGGGGGTTTTGTAATCGAGCAGTACTTC.

The CDR3 DNA sequence: TGTGCCAGCAGTTACTCGGGACCCGGTCTGGCGCAGTATTTT. It translates to CASSYSGPGLAQYF. The chain has TRBV6-5 and TRBJ2-3; the D call may be TRBD1 or TRBD2 (5 bases each). The CDR3 covers 14 residues. CDR1 is MNHEY and CDR2 is SVGAGI in the germline V gene. Trimming shortened V by 0 bases and J by 10 bases, and 14 bases separated the two germline ends.

V usage is TRBV19 and J usage is TRBJ2-1; D is uncertain. CDR1 and CDR2 from the germline V gene are LNHDA and SQIVND (reference sequence). V was trimmed by 6 bases and J by 5 bases, leaving 17 bases between them. CDR3 length: 15 amino acids. The CDR3 spells CASRAQLRWDNEQFF. In nucleotides, the CDR3 is TGTGCCAGTAGGGCCCAATTACGGTGGGACAATGAGCAGTTCTTC.

This clonotype showed up just a few times. The V call is TRBV12-3 or TRBV12-4, the J call TRBJ2-2; D is undetermined. Trimming removed 3 bases from V and 6 bases from J, with 11 bases in between. The CDR3 totals 14 residues. The CDR3 reads CASSLTGFAGELFF. CDR3 coding DNA: TGTGCCAGCAGTTTGACCGGTTTTGCCGGGGAGCTGTTTTTT.

This clonotype occurred a few times. This chain joins TRBV6-6 and TRBJ1-5; D is unresolved. V was clipped by 2 bases and J by 0 bases, with 11 bases between them. This CDR3 comprises 16 residues. CDR1 MNHNY and CDR2 SVGAGI come from the germline V gene (reference sequence). CDR3 sequence (DNA): TGTGCCAGCAGTTACGTCAGTTACTATAGCAATCAGCCCCAGCATTTT. This encodes CASSYVSYYSNQPQHF.

This clonotype has only a few counts. V gene TRBV24-1 combines with J gene TRBJ1-5, with D hard to call. The germline CDR1 and CDR2 sequences are KGHDR and SFDVKD. This CDR3 contains 14 residues. V dropped 4 bases and J dropped 0 bases, with 6 bases sitting between them. The CDR3 loop reads CATSDSPSNQPQHF. The CDR3, as DNA: TGTGCCACCAGTGACAGTCCTAGCAATCAGCCCCAGCATTTT.